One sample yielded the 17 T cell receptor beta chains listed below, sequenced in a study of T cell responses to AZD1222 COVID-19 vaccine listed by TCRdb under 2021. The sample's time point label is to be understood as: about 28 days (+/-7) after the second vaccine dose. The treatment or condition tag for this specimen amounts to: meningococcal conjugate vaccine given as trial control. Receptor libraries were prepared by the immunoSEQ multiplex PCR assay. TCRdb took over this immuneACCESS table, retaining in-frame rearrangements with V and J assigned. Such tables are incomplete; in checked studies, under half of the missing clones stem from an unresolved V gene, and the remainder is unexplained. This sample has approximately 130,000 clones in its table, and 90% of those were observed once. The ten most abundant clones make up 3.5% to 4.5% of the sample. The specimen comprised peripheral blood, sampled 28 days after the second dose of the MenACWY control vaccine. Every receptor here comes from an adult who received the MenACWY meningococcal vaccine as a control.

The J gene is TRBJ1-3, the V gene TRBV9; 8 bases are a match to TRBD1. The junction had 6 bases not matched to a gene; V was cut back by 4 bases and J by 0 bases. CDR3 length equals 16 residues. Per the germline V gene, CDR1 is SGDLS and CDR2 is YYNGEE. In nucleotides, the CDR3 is TGTGCCAGCAGCACCAAACAGGGGGTCTCTGGAAACACCATATATTTT. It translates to CASSTKQGVSGNTIYF.

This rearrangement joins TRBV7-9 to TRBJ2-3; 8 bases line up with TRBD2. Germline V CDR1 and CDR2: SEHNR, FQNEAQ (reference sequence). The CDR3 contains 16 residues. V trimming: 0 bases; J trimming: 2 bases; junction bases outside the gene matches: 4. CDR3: CASSLASGGYTDTQYF. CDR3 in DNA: TGTGCCAGCAGCTTAGCGAGCGGGGGATACACAGATACGCAGTATTTT.

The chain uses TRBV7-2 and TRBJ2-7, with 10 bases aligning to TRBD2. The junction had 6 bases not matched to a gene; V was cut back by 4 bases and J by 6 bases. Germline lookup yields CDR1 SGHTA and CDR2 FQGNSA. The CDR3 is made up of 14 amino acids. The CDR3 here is CASSWTGTSVEQYF. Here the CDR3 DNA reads TGTGCCAGCAGCTGGACCGGGACTAGCGTCGAGCAGTACTTC.

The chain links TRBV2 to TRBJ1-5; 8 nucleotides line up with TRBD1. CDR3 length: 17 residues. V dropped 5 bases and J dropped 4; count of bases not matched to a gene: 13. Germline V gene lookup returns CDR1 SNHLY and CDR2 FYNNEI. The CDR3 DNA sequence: TGTGCCAGCAGTAGGACAGGGAGCGCGGGATGGAATCAGCCCCAGCATTTT. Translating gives CASSRTGSAGWNQPQHF.

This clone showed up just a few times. The CDR3 here is CAISVPKLKFV. For the CDR3, the DNA is TGTGCCATCAGTGTACCCAAACTTAAGTTCGTC. J is TRBJ2-7 and V is TRBV10-3; D is unclear. The CDR3 is 11 residues long. Per germline, CDR1 ENHRY and CDR2 SYGVKD.

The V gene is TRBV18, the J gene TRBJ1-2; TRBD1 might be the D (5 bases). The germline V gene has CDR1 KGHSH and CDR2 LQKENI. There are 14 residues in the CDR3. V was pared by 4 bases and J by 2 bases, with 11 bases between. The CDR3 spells CASSQTRQNYGYTF. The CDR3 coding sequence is TGTGCCAGCTCACAGACCCGACAGAACTATGGCTACACCTTC.

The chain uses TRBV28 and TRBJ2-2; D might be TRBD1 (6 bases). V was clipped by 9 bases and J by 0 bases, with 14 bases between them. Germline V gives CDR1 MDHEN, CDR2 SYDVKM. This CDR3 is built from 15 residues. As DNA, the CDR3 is TGTGCCAGTCTCACCGGGACACCGAACACCGGGGAGCTGTTTTTT. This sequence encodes CASLTGTPNTGELFF.

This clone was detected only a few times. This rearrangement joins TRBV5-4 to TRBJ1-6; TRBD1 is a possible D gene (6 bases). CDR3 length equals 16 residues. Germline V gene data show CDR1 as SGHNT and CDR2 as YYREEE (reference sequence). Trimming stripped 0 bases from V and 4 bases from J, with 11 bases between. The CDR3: CASSLGGGTYNSPLHF. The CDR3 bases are TGTGCCAGCAGCTTGGGAGGGGGAACGTATAATTCACCCCTCCACTTT.

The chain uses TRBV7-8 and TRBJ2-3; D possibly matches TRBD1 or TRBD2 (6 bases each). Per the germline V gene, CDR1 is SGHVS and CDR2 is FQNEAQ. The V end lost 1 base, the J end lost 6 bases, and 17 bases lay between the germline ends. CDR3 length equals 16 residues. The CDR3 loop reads CASSLVAGRGGDTQYF. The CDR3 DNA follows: TGTGCCAGCAGCTTAGTAGCCGGGCGAGGGGGGGATACGCAGTATTTT. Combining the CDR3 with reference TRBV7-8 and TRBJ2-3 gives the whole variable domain GAGVSQSPRYKVAKRGQDVALRCDPISGHVSLFWYQQALGQGPEFLTYFQNEAQLDKSGLPSDRFFAERPEGSVSTLKIQRTQQEDSAVYLCASSLVAGRGGDTQYFGPGTRLTVL.

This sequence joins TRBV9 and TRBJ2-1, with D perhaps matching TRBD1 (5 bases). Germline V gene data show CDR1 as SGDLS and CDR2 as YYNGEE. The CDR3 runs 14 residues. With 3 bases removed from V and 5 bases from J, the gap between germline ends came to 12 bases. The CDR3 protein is CASSDGASDNEQFF. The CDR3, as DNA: TGTGCCAGCAGCGATGGGGCCTCGGACAATGAGCAGTTCTTC.

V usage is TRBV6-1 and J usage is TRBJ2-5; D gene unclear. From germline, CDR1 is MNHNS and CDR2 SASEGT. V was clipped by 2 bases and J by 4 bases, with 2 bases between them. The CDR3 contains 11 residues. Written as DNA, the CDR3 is TGTGCCAGCAGTGAATTAGAGACCCAGTACTTC. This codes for CASSELETQYF.

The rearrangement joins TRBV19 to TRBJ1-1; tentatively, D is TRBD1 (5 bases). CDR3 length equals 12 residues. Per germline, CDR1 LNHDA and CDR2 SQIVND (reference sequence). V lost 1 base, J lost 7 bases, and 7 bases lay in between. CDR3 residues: CASSIGQSEAFF. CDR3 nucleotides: TGTGCCAGTAGTATAGGACAGAGTGAAGCTTTCTTT.

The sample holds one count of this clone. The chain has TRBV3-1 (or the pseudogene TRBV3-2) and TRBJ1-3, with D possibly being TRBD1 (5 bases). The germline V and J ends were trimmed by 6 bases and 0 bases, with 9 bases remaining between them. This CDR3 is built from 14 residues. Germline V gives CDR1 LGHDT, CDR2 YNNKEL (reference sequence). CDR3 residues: CASSDRGSGNTIYF. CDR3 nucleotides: TGTGCCAGCAGTGACAGAGGCTCTGGAAACACCATATATTTT.

The CDR3 sequence is CASSLPRGARINEQFF. The CDR3 DNA reads as TGTGCCAGCAGCTTGCCGCGGGGGGCGCGGATAAATGAGCAGTTCTTC. The chain combines TRBV5-6 with TRBJ2-1; 8 nucleotides agree with TRBD2. Germline V gene data show CDR1 as SGHDT and CDR2 as YYEEEE. The CDR3 loop spans 16 amino acids. V lost 1 base to trimming and J lost 7 bases; unmatched junction nucleotides: 10.

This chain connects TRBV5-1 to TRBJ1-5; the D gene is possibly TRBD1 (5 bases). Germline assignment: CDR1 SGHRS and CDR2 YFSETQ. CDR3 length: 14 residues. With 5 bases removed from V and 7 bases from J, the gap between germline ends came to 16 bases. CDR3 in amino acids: CASRPGGKDQPQHF. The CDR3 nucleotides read TGCGCCAGCAGACCGGGGGGGAAAGACCAGCCCCAGCATTTT.

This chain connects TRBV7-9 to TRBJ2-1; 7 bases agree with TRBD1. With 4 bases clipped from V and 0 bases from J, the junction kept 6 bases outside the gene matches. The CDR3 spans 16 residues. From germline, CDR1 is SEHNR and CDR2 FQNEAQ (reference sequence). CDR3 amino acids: CASSSLTGSSYNEQFF. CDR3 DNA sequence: TGTGCCAGCAGCTCCCTGACAGGGAGCTCCTACAATGAGCAGTTCTTC.

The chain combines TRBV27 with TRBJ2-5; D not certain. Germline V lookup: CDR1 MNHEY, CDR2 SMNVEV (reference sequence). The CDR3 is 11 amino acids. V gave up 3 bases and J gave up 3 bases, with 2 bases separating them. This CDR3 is CASSFKETQYF. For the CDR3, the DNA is TGTGCCAGCAGTTTTAAAGAGACCCAGTACTTC.